This TCR beta chain is from a study of T cells after yellow fever vaccination. The study's findings and limits: The study re-detected most primary-vaccination clones after the booster (under 97% CD4, around 90% CD8). Contamination by abundant bulk-population clonotypes could be present in FACS-sorted repertoires. A secondary response was less intense yet reached its peak sooner, at day 5 versus 15.

The ends were cut back, 0 bases at V and 3 bases at J, with 3 bases in the middle. Germline CDR1 reads SGDLS; CDR2 reads YYNGEE. CDR3 size: 13 residues. As for this clonotype: The antigen is undetermined.

TCRdb fed the 5' RACE reads into MiXCR, producing one record per CDR3 protein. The sample has fewer than 400,000 distinct CDR3 sequences; over 8.5% are singletons. This TCR was sampled from a man aged 18 to 29 who received the YFV17D yellow fever vaccine. The chain employs TRBV9 and TRBJ2-2, with D unresolved. The sample here was CD4+ T cells sorted from PBMCs, taken 45 days after the yellow fever booster vaccination. The CDR3 DNA reads TGTGCCAGCAGCGTAGAATACACCGGGGAGCTGTTTTTT. Amino acids: CASSVEYTGELFF.